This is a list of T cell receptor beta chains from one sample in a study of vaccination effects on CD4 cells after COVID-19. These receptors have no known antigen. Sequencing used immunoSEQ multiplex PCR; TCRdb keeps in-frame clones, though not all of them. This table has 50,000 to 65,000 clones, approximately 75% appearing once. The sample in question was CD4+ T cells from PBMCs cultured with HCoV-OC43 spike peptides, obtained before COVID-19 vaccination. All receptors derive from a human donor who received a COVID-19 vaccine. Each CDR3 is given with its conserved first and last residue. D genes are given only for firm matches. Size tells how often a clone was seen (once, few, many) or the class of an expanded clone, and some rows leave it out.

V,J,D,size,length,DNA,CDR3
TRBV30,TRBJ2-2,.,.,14,TGTGCCTGGAGCCGGGGGCCCCTCCCCGGGGAGCTGTTTTTT,CAWSRGPLPGELFF
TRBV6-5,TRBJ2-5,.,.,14,TGTGCCAGCAGTTACTCGGCCAGGGCAGAGACCCAGTACTTC,CASSYSARAETQYF
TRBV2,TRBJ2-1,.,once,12,TGTGCCAGCAAACTAAACAGGGATTGGCAGTTCTTC,CASKLNRDWQFF
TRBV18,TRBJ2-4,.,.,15,TGTGCCAGCTCACCACCAGGGGGGGCCAAAAACATTCAGTACTTC,CASSPPGGAKNIQYF
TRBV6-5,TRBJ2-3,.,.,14,TGTGCCAGCAGACTATCGGGGTACTCAGATACGCAGTATTTT,CASRLSGYSDTQYF
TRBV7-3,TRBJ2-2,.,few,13,TGTGCCAGCAGCACCGGTAACACCGGGGAGCTGTTTTTT,CASSTGNTGELFF
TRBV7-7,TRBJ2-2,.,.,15,TGTGCCAGCAGCTCAATCGCAGGGGACACCGGGGAGCTGTTTTTT,CASSSIAGDTGELFF
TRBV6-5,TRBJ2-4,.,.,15,TGTGCCACCACGACTCCCCAGGCAGCCAAAAACATTCAGTACTTC,CATTTPQAAKNIQYF
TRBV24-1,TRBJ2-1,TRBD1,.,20,TGTGCCACCAGTGATTCCCGGACAGGGGGCGGTTTTGGCTCCTACAATGAGCAGTTCTTC,CATSDSRTGGGFGSYNEQFF
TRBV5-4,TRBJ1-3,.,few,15,TGTGCCAGCAGCTTGGCCGCGACAGCGGGAAACACCATATATTTT,CASSLAATAGNTIYF
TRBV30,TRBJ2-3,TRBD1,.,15,TGTGCCTGGAGTGTCTGGGACAGAAGCACAGATACGCAGTATTTT,CAWSVWDRSTDTQYF
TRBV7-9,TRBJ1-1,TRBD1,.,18,TGTGCCAGCAGGCCAACTGGGACAGCCGAAAGTATGAACACTGAAGCTTTCTTT,CASRPTGTAESMNTEAFF
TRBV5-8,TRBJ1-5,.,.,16,TGTGCCAGCAGCCACTACAAACAGGTCAGCAATCAGCCCCAGCATTTT,CASSHYKQVSNQPQHF
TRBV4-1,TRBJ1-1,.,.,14,TGCGCCAGCAGCCAGGGTCCAATGAACACTGAAGCTTTCTTT,CASSQGPMNTEAFF
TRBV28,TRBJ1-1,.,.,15,TGTGCCAGCAGACCCCCCAACAGGGTGAACACTGAAGCTTTCTTT,CASRPPNRVNTEAFF
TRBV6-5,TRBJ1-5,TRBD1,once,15,TGTGCCAGCAGCAAAACAGGGGGCGCTGGTCAGCCCCAGCATTTT,CASSKTGGAGQPQHF
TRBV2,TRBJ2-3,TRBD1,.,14,TGTGCCAGCAGCCCCGGGACAGGGAGGGATACGCAGTATTTT,CASSPGTGRDTQYF
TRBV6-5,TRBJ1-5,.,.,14,TGTGCCAGCAGTTCGGGAGGGGACGGTCAGCCCCAGCATTTT,CASSSGGDGQPQHF
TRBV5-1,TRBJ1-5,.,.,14,TGCGCCAGCAGCTTGGAACGGGGGGGACAGCCCCAGCATTTT,CASSLERGGQPQHF
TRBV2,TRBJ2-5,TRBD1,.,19,TGTGCCAGCATACCCTGGGACAGGGGAAAGTTTTTTGAAAGAACGTCCCAGTACTTC,CASIPWDRGKFFERTSQYF
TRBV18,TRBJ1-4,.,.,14,TGTGCCAGCTCCGGGGGGCCGTCAAATGAAAAACTGTTTTTT,CASSGGPSNEKLFF
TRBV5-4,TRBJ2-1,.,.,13,TGTGCCAGCAGTCCGGACAGATACAATGAGCAGTTCTTC,CASSPDRYNEQFF
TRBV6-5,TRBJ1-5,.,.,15,TGTGCCAGCAGACCCCCGGGGGGGGGCAATCAGCCCCAGCATTTT,CASRPPGGGNQPQHF
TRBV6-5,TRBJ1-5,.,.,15,TGTGCCAGCAGTTACGCACACGGGCTCAATCAGCCCCAGCATTTT,CASSYAHGLNQPQHF